This entry lists 18 T cell receptor beta chains sequenced from one sample in a study of graft-versus-host responses after intestinal transplantation. Their antigens are not known. Data came from immunoSEQ multiplex PCR; TCRdb stores just in-frame clones and leaves some out. The data hold around 100,000 clones, with more than 85% observed a single time. The specimen comprised unstimulated CD8+ T cells sorted from spleen or lymph node cells, sampled before transplant. The origin of the receptors is a human donor who was the organ donor for an intestinal transplant.

The V and J genes are TRBV30 and TRBJ1-2, with TRBD1 matching over 7 bases. This CDR3 is built from 14 residues. Germline-derived CDR1 and CDR2 are GTSNPN and SVGIG (reference sequence). The V and J ends lost 1 base and 7 bases, in that order; junction bases with no gene match: 9. In nucleotides, the CDR3 is TGTGCCTGGAGTGCGGACTACGACAGGGCTGGCTACACCTTC. Its protein product is CAWSADYDRAGYTF.

In its sample, this clone was seen once. The chain joins TRBV4-1 to TRBJ1-3; TRBD1 aligns across 10 bases. CDR3 length: 16 amino acids. The junction had 7 bases not matched to a gene; V was cut back by 4 bases and J by 4 bases. The germline gives CDR1 MGHRA, CDR2 YSYEKL. CDR3 sequence: CASSLPDRGHGNTIYF. CDR3 nucleotide sequence: TGCGCCAGCAGCCTTCCTGACAGGGGGCACGGAAACACCATATATTTT.

This sequence joins TRBV27 and TRBJ2-7, with a possible D match to TRBD2 (6 bases). The CDR3 has 15 amino acids. Per the germline V gene, CDR1 is MNHEY and CDR2 is SMNVEV (reference sequence). V was trimmed by 5 bases and J by 0 bases, leaving 14 bases between them. The CDR3 DNA reads TGTGCCAGCAGTCTCGCGGGGTTCAGCTCCTACGAGCAGTACTTC. Translated: CASSLAGFSSYEQYF.

The chain recombines TRBV15 with TRBJ2-1; 9 bases align to TRBD2. The junction had 18 bases not matched to a gene; V was cut back by 3 bases and J by 6 bases. The CDR3 is 19 residues long. Germline CDR1 LNHNV, CDR2 YYDKDF (reference sequence). The DNA of the CDR3 is TGTGCCACCAGCAGCGCATTTATCATAGCGGGAGCGGACTTCAATGAGCAGTTCTTC. Protein sequence: CATSSAFIIAGADFNEQFF.

This chain links TRBV5-6 with TRBJ1-2; D not resolved. V lost 3 bases and J lost 4, with 19 bases in between. The CDR3 contains 16 residues. CDR1 is SGHDT and CDR2 is YYEEEE in the germline V gene. DNA of the CDR3: TGTGCCAGCAGCTCGTACACCCCCCGAGTTCCCTATGGCTACACCTTC. Translated: CASSSYTPRVPYGYTF. Full variable domain (missing parts from reference TRBV5-6 and TRBJ1-2): DAGVTQSPTHLIKTRGQQVTLRCSPKSGHDTVSWYQQALGQGPQFIFQYYEEEERQRGNFPDRFSGHQFPNYSSELNVNALLLGDSALYLCASSSYTPRVPYGYTFGSGTRLTVV.

This chain uses TRBV20-1 with TRBJ2-1; D ambiguous. Germline-derived CDR1 and CDR2 are DFQATT and SNEGSKA (reference sequence). The CDR3 covers 8 residues. V was pared by 7 bases and J by 8 bases, with 3 bases between. The DNA of the CDR3 is TGCAGTGTGTATGAGCAGTTCTTC. Translated: CSVYEQFF.

The chain is built from TRBV7-6 and TRBJ2-2; no firm D call. Deletions cut 3 bases from V and 6 bases from J, with 8 bases between. Germline values: CDR1 SGHVS, CDR2 FNYEAQ. There are 13 residues in the CDR3. DNA of the CDR3: TGTGCCAGCAGCTTGGATTCTGCCGGGGAGCTGTTTTTT. Its translation is CASSLDSAGELFF.

In nucleotides, the CDR3 is TGTGCCAGTACCCCCTCGGGCCGAAACTATGGCTACACCTTC. Residues: CASTPSGRNYGYTF. This sequence joins TRBV19 and TRBJ1-2; unclear D gene. The germline V gene encodes CDR1 LNHDA and CDR2 SQIVND (reference sequence). With 7 bases removed from V and 2 bases from J, the gap between germline ends came to 14 bases. This CDR3 has 14 amino acids.

Concerning this clone itself: At the DNA level, this CDR3 is encoded by other sequences in the same sample as well. CDR3 region: CASSLGAGGYEQYF. Here the CDR3 DNA reads TGTGCCAGCAGCTTAGGGGCGGGAGGGTACGAGCAGTACTTC. The chain combines TRBV7-2 with TRBJ2-7; 9 bases are shared with TRBD2. With V trimmed by 1 base and J by 4 bases, 2 bases remained unmatched. Germline loops: CDR1 SGHTA, CDR2 FQGNSA. CDR3 length: 14 amino acids.

V usage is TRBV7-9 and J usage is TRBJ2-1; perhaps TRBD2 as D (6 bases). CDR1 is SEHNR and CDR2 is FQNEAQ in the germline V gene (reference sequence). Trimming removed 1 base from V and 10 bases from J, with 17 bases in between. CDR3 length: 15 amino acids. The CDR3 protein is CASSLGEAAIKEQFF. CDR3 in DNA: TGTGCCAGCAGCTTAGGGGAGGCGGCAATTAAGGAGCAGTTCTTC. The full variable domain, completed using reference TRBV7-9 and TRBJ2-1, is DTGVSQNPRHKITKRGQNVTFRCDPISEHNRLYWYRQTLGQGPEFLTYFQNEAQLEKSRLLSDRFSAERPKGSFSTLEIQRTEQGDSAMYLCASSLGEAAIKEQFFGPGTRLTVL.

The rearrangement links TRBV9 to TRBJ2-1; D remains ambiguous. In germline, CDR1 is SGDLS, CDR2 YYNGEE. V lost 6 bases and J 10 bases, leaving 20 bases between the germline ends. This CDR3 has 14 residues. The CDR3 DNA sequence: TGTGCCAGCATGCGGCCCGTCCCATTACCGGAGCAGTTCTTC. It is translated as CASMRPVPLPEQFF.

V usage is TRBV5-1 and J usage is TRBJ1-1, with a weak D call TRBD1 (6 bases). Germline V gene data show CDR1 as SGHRS and CDR2 as YFSETQ. This CDR3 is 15 amino acids long. The V end was cut by 1 base, the J end by 5 bases, with 15 bases between. CDR3 coding DNA: TGCGCCAGCAGCTTGTTTGGGAGGGGGGTTACTGAAGCTTTCTTT. This sequence encodes CASSLFGRGVTEAFF.

The V gene is TRBV2, the J gene TRBJ2-7, with 10 bases aligning to TRBD2. The trim removed 3 bases at V and 1 base at J, leaving 0 bases unmatched. This CDR3 contains 14 residues. From germline, CDR1 is SNHLY and CDR2 FYNNEI. CDR3 DNA: TGTGCCAGCAGTGATAGCGGGGGGTCCTACGAGCAGTACTTC. This gives the protein CASSDSGGSYEQYF.

The V call is TRBV7-2, the J call TRBJ1-1; possibly TRBD1 for D (6 bases). From germline, CDR1 is SGHTA and CDR2 FQGNSA. The CDR3 contains 16 residues. V shed 0 bases and J shed 3 bases, with 14 bases lying between them. The CDR3 reads CASSLAEGGEDTEAFF. In nucleotides, the CDR3 is TGTGCCAGCAGCTTAGCGGAAGGGGGAGAGGACACTGAAGCTTTCTTT.

V usage is TRBV4-3 and J usage is TRBJ1-1, with D possibly matching TRBD1 (5 bases). The germline V and J ends were trimmed by 1 base and 0 bases, with 15 bases remaining between them. This CDR3 comprises 17 residues. Germline values: CDR1 LGHNA, CDR2 YSLEER. CDR3 sequence reads: CASSQGWDAAMNTEAFF. The CDR3 coding sequence is TGCGCCAGCAGCCAAGGCTGGGACGCCGCTATGAACACTGAAGCTTTCTTT.

This chain joins TRBV19 and TRBJ1-1, with a tentative D call TRBD1 (5 bases). The CDR3 loop spans 17 amino acids. The germline V and J ends were trimmed by 3 bases and 0 bases, with 17 bases remaining between them. The germline V gene encodes CDR1 LNHDA and CDR2 SQIVND (reference sequence). The CDR3 region is CASSILTFGGVNTEAFF. DNA of the CDR3: TGTGCCAGTAGTATTCTAACGTTTGGGGGGGTGAACACTGAAGCTTTCTTT.

This chain joins TRBV25-1 and TRBJ2-7, with 7 positions matching TRBD1. The germline CDR1 and CDR2 sequences are MGHDK and SYGVNS. V lost 3 bases, J lost 5 bases, and 7 bases stayed unmatched. CDR3 length: 14 amino acids. The CDR3 spells CASSDYRGSHEQYF. CDR3 bases: TGTGCCAGCAGTGATTACAGGGGATCCCACGAGCAGTACTTC.

The genes are TRBV28 and TRBJ1-1, with D perhaps matching TRBD1 (5 bases). This CDR3 contains 10 residues. The V and J ends lost 10 bases and 5 bases respectively, with 8 bases between them. CDR1 and CDR2 from the germline V gene are MDHEN and SYDVKM. The CDR3 region has the DNA TGTGCCACCCGACAGACTGAAGCTTTCTTT. This gives the protein CATRQTEAFF. Based on the CDR3 plus reference TRBV28 and TRBJ1-1, the full variable domain is DVKVTQSSRYLVKRTGEKVFLECVQDMDHENMFWYRQDPGLGLRLIYFSYDVKMKEKGDIPEGYSVSREKKERFSLILESASTNQTSMYLCATRQTEAFFGQGTRLTVV.